This TCR beta chain emerged from a study of T cells after posttransplantation cyclophosphamide. This clone was seen at least ten times. Its antigen is currently unknown. V lost 0 bases and J lost 8, with 20 bases in between. The germline V gene encodes CDR1 SGHRS and CDR2 YFSETQ. The CDR3 is 16 residues long. Profiling relied on immunoSEQ multiplex PCR, and the TCRdb table lists in-frame clones only, not all of them. The specimen has 37,000 or so clones, none found just once. Study findings and constraints: Skin or GI-infiltrating T cells shared few TRB sequences with blood. TRB clonality was highly associated with recipient CMV seropositivity and reactivation. Later blood repertoires were often dominated by clones from the donor CD8+ memory compartment.

The chain combines TRBV5-1 with TRBJ1-2; possibly TRBD1 for D (5 bases). Input material: PBMCs. The sequence derives from a man under 40 in good health and a related stem cell transplant donor. The CDR3 region has the DNA TGCGCCAGCAGCTTGGCAGGGTCTGGGAATCCGAGCGGCTACACCTTC. Residues: CASSLAGSGNPSGYTF.